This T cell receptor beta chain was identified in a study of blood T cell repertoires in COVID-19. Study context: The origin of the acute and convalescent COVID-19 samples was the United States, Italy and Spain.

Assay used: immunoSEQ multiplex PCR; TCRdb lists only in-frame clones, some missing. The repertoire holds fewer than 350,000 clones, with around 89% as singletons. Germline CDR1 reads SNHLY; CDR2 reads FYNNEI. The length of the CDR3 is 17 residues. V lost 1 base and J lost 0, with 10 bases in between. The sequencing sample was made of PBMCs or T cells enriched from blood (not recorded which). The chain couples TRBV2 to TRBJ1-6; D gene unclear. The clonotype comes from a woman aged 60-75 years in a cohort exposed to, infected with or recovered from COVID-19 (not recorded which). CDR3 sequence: CASSEGGGFSYNSPLHF. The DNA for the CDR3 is TGTGCCAGCAGTGAAGGCGGAGGCTTCTCCTATAATTCACCCCTCCACTTT.